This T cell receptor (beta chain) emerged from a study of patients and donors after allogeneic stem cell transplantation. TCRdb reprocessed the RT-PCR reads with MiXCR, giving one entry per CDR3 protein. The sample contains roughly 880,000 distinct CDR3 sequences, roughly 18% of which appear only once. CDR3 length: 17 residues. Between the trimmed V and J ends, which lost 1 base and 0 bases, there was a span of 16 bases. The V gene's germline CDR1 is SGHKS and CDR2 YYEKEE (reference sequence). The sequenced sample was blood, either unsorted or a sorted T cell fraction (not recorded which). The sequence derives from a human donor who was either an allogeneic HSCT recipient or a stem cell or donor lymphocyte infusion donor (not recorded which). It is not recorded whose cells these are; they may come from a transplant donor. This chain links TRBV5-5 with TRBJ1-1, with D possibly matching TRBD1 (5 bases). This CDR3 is CASSLYGGTYMNTEAFF. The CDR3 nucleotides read TGTGCCAGCAGCTTGTATGGAGGGACTTATATGAACACTGAAGCTTTCTTT.